What follows are 21 T cell receptor beta chains derived from one specimen sequenced in a study of T cells in localized non-small cell lung cancer. This table comes from immunoSEQ multiplex PCR, and its TCRdb copy is limited to in-frame clones, with some not included. In the table there are tens of thousands of clones, 82% of which are singletons. Sample: peripheral blood, taken before any cancer treatment. These receptors all stem from a woman aged 40-69 years with stage I lung adenocarcinoma.

The sample holds a few counts of this clone. The chain links TRBV6-6 to TRBJ2-5; perhaps TRBD2 as D (5 bases). V lost 6 bases to trimming and J lost 5 bases, with 16 bases between them. From germline, CDR1 is MNHNY and CDR2 SVGAGI (reference sequence). The CDR3 runs 14 residues. The CDR3 here is CASSPRVSGETQYF. In DNA, the CDR3 is TGTGCCAGCAGCCCGAGGGTTAGTGGGGAGACCCAGTACTTC.

The rearrangement links TRBV7-2 to TRBJ2-3, with D possibly being TRBD2 (7 bases). This CDR3 spans 17 amino acids. Germline CDR1 and CDR2: SGHTA and FQGNSA. Trimming pared 2 bases from V and 4 bases from J, leaving 19 bases between. CDR3 residues: CASSLRGGGSGADTQYF. The CDR3 DNA is TGTGCCAGCAGCTTACGGGGCGGGGGCTCAGGAGCAGATACGCAGTATTTT.

The gene calls are TRBV5-4 and TRBJ1-3; no reliable D call. This CDR3 comprises 15 residues. V shed 0 bases and J shed 0 bases, with 7 bases lying between them. Germline V gene sequence: CDR1 SGHNT, CDR2 YYREEE (reference sequence). Here the CDR3 DNA reads TGTGCCAGCAGCTTGGAGGGAACCTCTGGAAACACCATATATTTT. Translation: CASSLEGTSGNTIYF.

The chain combines TRBV2 with TRBJ2-1; D not certain. V lost 3 bases and J 0 bases, leaving 6 bases between the germline ends. The germline gives CDR1 SNHLY, CDR2 FYNNEI. The CDR3 totals 14 residues. This CDR3 reads CASSEHFSYNEQFF. Written as DNA, the CDR3 is TGTGCCAGCAGTGAGCATTTCTCCTACAATGAGCAGTTCTTC.

The V call is TRBV4-3, the J call TRBJ1-2; a possible D gene is TRBD1 (5 bases). The CDR3 totals 15 residues. Deletions cut 1 base from V and 2 bases from J, with 11 bases between. Germline CDR1 is LGHNA and CDR2 is YSLEER. This chain's CDR3 is CASSQGQFGNYGYTF. DNA of the CDR3: TGCGCCAGCAGCCAAGGACAGTTCGGGAACTATGGCTACACCTTC.

The chain is built from TRBV25-1 and TRBJ2-7; D uncertain. V dropped 4 bases and J dropped 4 bases, with 23 bases sitting between them. Germline assignment: CDR1 MGHDK and CDR2 SYGVNS. The CDR3 contains 17 residues. This CDR3 is CASSASRRSSPVYEQYF. The CDR3 coding sequence is TGTGCCAGCAGTGCCTCGCGGAGAAGTTCTCCGGTTTACGAGCAGTACTTC.

The chain has TRBV10-3 and TRBJ1-4; TRBD1 aligns across 10 bases. Germline V gene sequence: CDR1 ENHRY, CDR2 SYGVKD. The CDR3 runs 15 residues. The V gene end was trimmed by 4 bases and the J gene end by 3 bases; junction bases not matched to a gene: 2. CDR3 coding DNA: TGTGCCATCAGTGGGACAGGGGGACCTAATGAAAAACTGTTTTTT. Amino acids: CAISGTGGPNEKLFF.

This clone has only one observation. The J gene is TRBJ2-5, the V gene TRBV4-1; TRBD2 matches 8 bases. V shed 1 base and J 3 bases; nucleotides not matched to a gene: 1. The V gene's germline CDR1 is MGHRA and CDR2 YSYEKL. This CDR3 is 14 amino acids long. CDR3 nucleotide sequence: TGCGCCAGCAGCCAAGGCGGGGGGAAAGAGACCCAGTACTTC. Its protein is CASSQGGGKETQYF.

The rearrangement uses TRBV2 and TRBJ2-6; a weak D match, TRBD2 (6 bases). CDR1 and CDR2 from the germline V gene are SNHLY and FYNNEI. Trimming cost V 2 bases and J 2 bases, with 13 bases left between them. This CDR3 has 17 amino acids. CDR3 loop: CASSEMGREAGANVLTF. CDR3 sequence (DNA): TGTGCCAGCAGTGAAATGGGCAGGGAGGCTGGGGCCAACGTCCTGACTTTC. The whole variable domain, filled in from reference TRBV2 and TRBJ2-6, reads EPEVTQTPSHQVTQMGQEVILRCVPISNHLYFYWYRQILGQKVEFLVSFYNNEISEKSEIFDDQFSVERPDGSNFTLKIRSTKLEDSAMYFCASSEMGREAGANVLTFGAGSRLTVL.

In its sample, this clone was seen once. The rearrangement joins TRBV9 to TRBJ2-5; 8 nucleotides align to TRBD1. Trimming at V came to 4 bases and at J to 5 bases, leaving 7 bases not matched to a gene. The CDR3 runs 14 residues. CDR1 is SGDLS and CDR2 is YYNGEE in the germline V gene. CDR3 sequence reads: CASSIGQGGETQYF. In DNA form, the CDR3 reads TGTGCCAGCAGCATCGGACAGGGTGGGGAGACCCAGTACTTC.

Here the CDR3 reads CASSLAAGEGTDTQYF. CDR3 coding DNA: TGTGCCAGCAGCTTGGCCGCGGGAGAGGGGACAGATACGCAGTATTTT. This chain uses TRBV5-4 with TRBJ2-3, with 7 nucleotides matching TRBD2. The length of the CDR3 is 16 residues. CDR1 is SGHNT and CDR2 is YYREEE in the germline V gene (reference sequence). Unmatched junction bases numbered 7, after V lost 0 bases and J lost 3 bases.

V is TRBV7-2 and J is TRBJ1-2; no clear D. Between the trimmed V and J ends, which lost 4 bases and 8 bases, there was a span of 8 bases. The CDR3 has 11 residues. CDR1 is SGHTA and CDR2 is FQGNSA in the germline V gene. In nucleotides, the CDR3 is TGTGCCAGCAGCTCCGGAAGCGGCTACACCTTC. Translated, it gives CASSSGSGYTF. The full variable domain, with the rest looked up from reference TRBV7-2 and TRBJ1-2, is GAGVSQSPSNKVTEKGKDVELRCDPISGHTALYWYRQSLGQGLEFLIYFQGNSAPDKSGLPSDRFSAERTGGSVSTLTIQRTQQEDSAVYLCASSSGSGYTFGSGTRLTVV.

This clone was detected once. The chain links TRBV5-4 to TRBJ2-5; 11 bases line up with TRBD2. Germline V gene lookup returns CDR1 SGHNT and CDR2 YYREEE (reference sequence). This CDR3 has 14 residues. Trimming removed 0 bases from V and 7 bases from J; junction bases left unmatched: 2. As DNA, the CDR3 is TGTGCCAGCAGCTTGGGTCTAGCGGGGGGGACCCAGTACTTC. Amino acid sequence: CASSLGLAGGTQYF. Looking up the rest from reference TRBV5-4 and TRBJ2-5 gives the full variable domain: ETGVTQSPTHLIKTRGQQVTLRCSSQSGHNTVSWYQQALGQGPQFIFQYYREEENGRGNFPPRFSGLQFPNYSSELNVNALELDDSALYLCASSLGLAGGTQYFGPGTRLLVL.

The CDR3 DNA reads TGTGCCAGCAGTTACTCGGCCAGAAGGGAGCGTGGCTACACCTTC. Translation gives CASSYSARRERGYTF. The chain recombines TRBV6-6 with TRBJ1-2; D ambiguous. This CDR3 is built from 15 residues. Per germline, CDR1 MNHNY and CDR2 SVGAGI (reference sequence). The V and J ends lost 0 bases and 7 bases respectively, with 15 bases between them.

V is TRBV29-1 and J is TRBJ2-7; TRBD2 matches 10 bases. Germline assignment: CDR1 SQVTM and CDR2 ANQGSEA. The CDR3 sequence is 13 residues long. V lost 6 bases, J lost 5 bases, and 7 bases stayed unmatched. The CDR3 sequence is CSVGSGGLDEQYF. The CDR3 DNA follows: TGCAGCGTAGGTAGCGGGGGGCTCGACGAGCAGTACTTC.

V and J are TRBV6-6 and TRBJ1-1, with 7 bases fitting TRBD1. This CDR3 is 13 amino acids long. Germline assignment: CDR1 MNHNY and CDR2 SVGAGI (reference sequence). With V trimmed by 4 bases and J by 7 bases, 6 bases remained unmatched. The chain's CDR3 is CASSLDRTYEAFF. In DNA, the CDR3 is TGTGCCAGCAGTTTGGACAGGACCTATGAAGCTTTCTTT.

The chain is built from TRBV30 and TRBJ2-3; perhaps TRBD2 as D (7 bases). V was clipped by 2 bases and J by 0 bases, with 12 bases between them. The CDR3 totals 15 residues. CDR1 GTSNPN and CDR2 SVGIG come from the germline V gene (reference sequence). The CDR3 nucleotides read TGTGCCTGGAGTAATGGCGGGGGCAGCACAGATACGCAGTATTTT. This sequence encodes CAWSNGGGSTDTQYF.

V is TRBV7-9 and J is TRBJ1-2, with unresolved D. The V end was cut by 5 bases, the J end by 1 base, with 14 bases between. CDR1 and CDR2 (germline): SEHNR, FQNEAQ (reference sequence). The CDR3 extends over 15 amino acids. CDR3 in amino acids: CASSTDYIINYGYTF. DNA of the CDR3: TGTGCCAGCAGCACCGATTACATTATTAACTATGGCTACACCTTC.

This sequence joins TRBV2 and TRBJ1-1, with TRBD1 identical over 7 bases. J lost 3 bases, V lost 1 base, and 2 bases had no gene match. Germline V CDR1 and CDR2: SNHLY, FYNNEI. This CDR3 spans 14 amino acids. The CDR3 reads CASSEVDRDTEAFF. In nucleotides, the CDR3 is TGTGCCAGCAGTGAAGTAGACAGGGACACTGAAGCTTTCTTT.

The genes are TRBV14 and TRBJ1-1, with 7 positions matching TRBD1. The CDR3 totals 16 residues. Trimming cost V 4 bases and J 0 bases; bases outside gene matches: 8. CDR1 is SGHDN, CDR2 FVKESK, per germline. The DNA of the CDR3 is TGTGCCAGCAGCCCCAGACAGGGCTTATTGAACACTGAAGCTTTCTTT. It yields the protein CASSPRQGLLNTEAFF. Looking up the rest from reference TRBV14 and TRBJ1-1 gives the full variable domain: EAGVTQFPSHSVIEKGQTVTLRCDPISGHDNLYWYRRVMGKEIKFLLHFVKESKQDESGMPNNRFLAERTGGTYSTLKVQPAELEDSGVYFCASSPRQGLLNTEAFFGQGTRLTVV.

The CDR3 sequence: CASSLQIAGGTDTQYF. CDR3 nucleotide sequence: TGTGCCAGCAGCTTGCAAATAGCGGGGGGGACAGATACGCAGTATTTT. This sequence joins TRBV7-2 and TRBJ2-3, with 11 positions matching TRBD2. CDR3 length equals 16 residues. V was pared by 3 bases and J by 3 bases, with 5 bases of the junction left unmatched. Germline loops: CDR1 SGHTA, CDR2 FQGNSA.